This T cell receptor beta chain was identified in a study of shared clonotypes between healthy human individuals. Study-wide context: CD4 naive and memory got three plates each, CD8 naive two, CD8 memory one. Findings of the study overall: Among donors, the sharing of clonotypes was expected to be influenced by sequencing depth. The rarefaction results pointed to incomplete sorted-subset sequencing despite large depth.

Sequencing was performed with immunoSEQ multiplex PCR; in TCRdb, only in-frame clones are kept and a portion is missing. The table records more than 2,000,000 clones, about 92% of them present only once. As concerns this clone: As yet, its antigen is unknown.

Germline CDR1 is SEHNR and CDR2 is FQNEAQ (reference sequence). The CDR3 contains 17 residues. With 5 bases clipped from V and 0 bases from J, the junction kept 9 bases outside the gene matches. This rearrangement joins TRBV7-9 to TRBJ2-4; TRBD2 agrees at 8 bases. The source is a man younger than 30 in good health. Sequenced sample: naive CD4+ T cells sorted from blood. Noted subset: CD45RA+ positively selected. The CDR3 protein is CASSPRGGDLAKNIQYF. CDR3 DNA sequence: TGTGCCAGCAGCCCCCGGGGGGGTGATCTAGCCAAAAACATTCAGTACTTC. Variable domain in full (rest from reference TRBV7-9 and TRBJ2-4): DTGVSQNPRHKITKRGQNVTFRCDPISEHNRLYWYRQTLGQGPEFLTYFQNEAQLEKSRLLSDRFSAERPKGSFSTLEIQRTEQGDSAMYLCASSPRGGDLAKNIQYFGAGTRLSVL.